The 11 T cell receptor beta chains below were found in one sample sequenced in a study of blood T cell repertoires in COVID-19. Clones were sequenced by immunoSEQ multiplex PCR, and TCRdb holds only the in-frame ones, with some missing. The data contain approximately 69,000 clones, about four fifths of them singletons. Sequenced: peripheral blood. These receptors were taken from a woman in her 70s with acute or convalescent COVID-19.

Only one count was recorded for this clone. This rearrangement joins TRBV7-8 to TRBJ2-7, with no clear D. The germline V gene has CDR1 SGHVS and CDR2 FQNEAQ. The CDR3 is 12 residues long. The V and J ends lost 2 bases and 4 bases respectively, with 6 bases between them. The CDR3: CASSLTRYEQYF. DNA for the CDR3: TGTGCCAGCAGCTTAACTCGGTACGAGCAGTACTTC.

This clone was detected once. This chain uses TRBV14 with TRBJ2-3; TRBD2 aligns across 9 bases. Germline CDR1 reads SGHDN; CDR2 reads FVKESK. The CDR3 extends over 16 amino acids. V lost 5 bases and J lost 2; bases outside the gene matches: 8. CDR3 DNA: TGTGCCAGCAGCTCTCGGCTAGCGGGATTCACAGATACGCAGTATTTT. It yields the protein CASSSRLAGFTDTQYF.

The V and J genes are TRBV7-9 and TRBJ1-6; D is uncertain. CDR1 and CDR2 from the germline V gene are SEHNR and FQNEAQ (reference sequence). Trimming left V 1 base short and J 5 bases short, with 9 bases between. This CDR3 has 15 amino acids. The CDR3 nucleotides read TGTGCCAGCAGCTTAGGCGGATGGGATAATTCACCCCTCCACTTT. Translated: CASSLGGWDNSPLHF.

This clone has just a few counts. V is TRBV28 and J is TRBJ2-7; 8 positions agree with TRBD2. Trimming at V came to 3 bases and at J to 7 bases, leaving 8 bases not matched to a gene. Germline lookup yields CDR1 MDHEN and CDR2 SYDVKM. This CDR3 comprises 14 residues. CDR3 coding DNA: TGTGCCAGCAGTTTCCTAGCGGGCGTTCAAGAGCAGTACTTC. This codes for CASSFLAGVQEQYF.

The chain links TRBV7-9 to TRBJ2-2, with D possibly TRBD2 on 6 matching bases. With 5 bases removed from V and 4 bases from J, the gap between germline ends came to 26 bases. This CDR3 contains 19 residues. Germline loops: CDR1 SEHNR, CDR2 FQNEAQ (reference sequence). In DNA form, the CDR3 reads TGTGCCAGCAGCCCGTCCCTACTAGCTTACCCTAGTCGCACCGGGGAGCTGTTTTTT. Translation: CASSPSLLAYPSRTGELFF.

This chain uses TRBV15 with TRBJ2-7; 12 bases are shared with TRBD2. The CDR3 length is 14 residues. The trim removed 6 bases at V and 4 bases at J, leaving 4 bases unmatched. The V gene's germline CDR1 is LNHNV and CDR2 YYDKDF (reference sequence). The CDR3 sequence is CATSPTSGSYEQYF. The CDR3 region has the DNA TGTGCCACCAGTCCGACTAGCGGGAGTTACGAGCAGTACTTC.

This chain links TRBV11-2 with TRBJ2-5, with 7 bases lining up with TRBD2. This CDR3 is built from 14 residues. Germline trimming cut 5 bases from V and 5 bases from J; bases unmatched to any gene: 8. Germline V CDR1 and CDR2: SGHAT, FQNNGV. The CDR3 loop is CASSPGRESETQYF. The CDR3 nucleotides are TGTGCCAGCAGCCCCGGGCGGGAGAGCGAGACCCAGTACTTC. The variable domain in full, with the rest retrieved from reference TRBV11-2 and TRBJ2-5, is EAGVAQSPRYKIIEKRQSVAFWCNPISGHATLYWYQQILGQGPKLLIQFQNNGVVDDSQLPKDRFSAERLKGVDSTLKIQPAKLEDSAVYLCASSPGRESETQYFGPGTRLLVL.

DNA for the CDR3: TGCGCCAGCAGCCCCTCGAGGCGGGTCTACGAGCAGTACTTC. This sequence encodes CASSPSRRVYEQYF. V gene TRBV4-1 combines with J gene TRBJ2-7; D is perhaps TRBD2 (5 bases). This CDR3 is 14 amino acids long. V was clipped by 4 bases and J by 3 bases, with 13 bases between them. Germline-derived CDR1 and CDR2 are MGHRA and YSYEKL.

The chain links TRBV5-1 to TRBJ2-1; D unclear. Germline CDR1 and CDR2: SGHRS and YFSETQ. The CDR3 extends over 13 amino acids. V lost 1 base and J 3 bases, leaving 5 bases between the germline ends. CDR3: CASSLIYYNEQFF. The CDR3 nucleotides read TGCGCCAGCAGCTTGATTTACTACAATGAGCAGTTCTTC.

This clone appeared a few times. The J gene is TRBJ1-5, the V gene TRBV7-8, with TRBD1 matching over 7 bases. The CDR3 runs to 14 residues. CDR1 is SGHVS and CDR2 is FQNEAQ in the germline V gene. Germline trimming cut 4 bases from V and 7 bases from J; bases unmatched to any gene: 7. CDR3 sequence (DNA): TGTGCCAGCAGCTCCACAGGGGCTCAACAGCCCCAGCATTTT. Residues: CASSSTGAQQPQHF.

This chain connects TRBV19 to TRBJ2-7, with 10 bases that match TRBD2. The CDR3 consists of 16 residues. With 7 bases clipped from V and 3 bases from J, the junction kept 12 bases outside the gene matches. Germline-derived CDR1 and CDR2 are LNHDA and SQIVND (reference sequence). This CDR3 is CASKFASGSRHYEQYF. CDR3 DNA sequence: TGTGCCAGTAAGTTCGCTAGCGGGAGCCGCCACTACGAGCAGTACTTC.